This T cell receptor (beta chain) was captured in a study of long-term antiretroviral therapy in people with HIV. Study-level findings and limits: Regardless of time point, clones expanded before ART dominated the repertoire. For ART adherence, viral resistance and therapy changes, no data were available.

Running of the v3.0 immunoSEQ assay took place at survey level. Sequencing had a target that covered roughly 35,000-55,000 T-cell genomes per sample. TCRdb keeps only in-frame clones here, not all; method: immunoSEQ multiplex PCR. The table shows approximately 17,000 clones, with around 80% occurring only once. With regard to this clone: The antigen is not known.

Sample: unsorted PBMCs, taken 0.6 years after starting antiretroviral therapy. The clonotype was recovered from a woman aged 18-29 years with HIV.

CDR3 residues: CASSPGGPNYGYTF. As DNA, the CDR3 is TGTGCCAGCAGTCCAGGGGGCCCTAACTATGGCTACACCTTC. The chain uses TRBV6-1 and TRBJ1-2, with TRBD1 identical over 8 bases. Trimming at V came to 5 bases and at J to 0 bases, leaving 2 bases not matched to a gene. The CDR3 spans 14 residues. The germline gives CDR1 MNHNS, CDR2 SASEGT.